Below, 22 T cell receptor beta chains from the same sample are listed, as sequenced in a study of blood T cells in healthy people across ages. Primers used in a second PCR of roughly 7 to 11 cycles were a sample-barcoded 5' primer and a J-beta primer mix. TCRdb processed the 5' RACE reads anew with MiXCR; each CDR3 protein has one entry. Among just over 1 million distinct CDR3 sequences listed, 40% to 45% were seen once. Input material: blood. These receptors were taken from a woman aged 55-70 years in good health.

This clonotype was recorded a few times. The chain links TRBV7-6 to TRBJ2-7, with D uncertain. Between the trimmed V and J ends, which lost 0 bases and 3 bases, there was a span of 9 bases. The CDR3 runs to 14 residues. In germline, CDR1 is SGHVS, CDR2 FNYEAQ. CDR3 in DNA: TGTGCCAGCAGCTTAGCGGGATTTTACTACGAGCAGTACTTC. Encoded protein: CASSLAGFYYEQYF.

This clonotype was found once. The chain couples TRBV4-1 to TRBJ2-1, with D maybe TRBD1 (5 bases). CDR3 length: 15 residues. CDR1 and CDR2 from the germline V gene are MGHRA and YSYEKL. V dropped 3 bases and J dropped 0 bases, with 9 bases sitting between them. In nucleotides, the CDR3 is TGCGCCAGCAGCCAGAGACAGAGCTCCTACAATGAGCAGTTCTTC. This codes for CASSQRQSSYNEQFF.

This clonotype was detected only a few times. V is TRBV6-5 and J is TRBJ2-7, with D possibly being TRBD1 (6 bases). The CDR3 has 15 residues. The germline V gene encodes CDR1 MNHEY and CDR2 SVGAGI. The ends were cut back, 4 bases at V and 2 bases at J, with 15 bases in the middle. The CDR3 reads CASSLRTARTYEQYF. As DNA, the CDR3 is TGTGCCAGCAGTTTGCGGACAGCCAGAACCTACGAGCAGTACTTC.

This clonotype was picked up a small number of times. The chain recombines TRBV27 with TRBJ2-7; 11 bases align to TRBD1. J lost 3 bases, V lost 6 bases, and 13 bases had no gene match. CDR1 and CDR2 from the germline V gene are MNHEY and SMNVEV (reference sequence). The CDR3 has 17 amino acids. The CDR3 spells CASSLRTGGGLVYEQYF. The CDR3 nucleotides read TGTGCCAGCAGCCTACGGACAGGGGGCGGTCTTGTCTACGAGCAGTACTTC.

This clonotype has more than one count but fewer than ten. V gene TRBV10-1 combines with J gene TRBJ2-5, with a weak D call TRBD2 (6 bases). Germline V gives CDR1 WNHNN, CDR2 SYGVQD (reference sequence). The CDR3 has 15 amino acids. V dropped 2 bases and J dropped 0 bases, with 10 bases sitting between them. In DNA form, the CDR3 reads TGCGCCAGCAGTGAGGGGGGGAAGTACCAAGAGACCCAGTACTTC. This gives the protein CASSEGGKYQETQYF.

This clonotype was recorded only once. The chain has TRBV2 and TRBJ2-7; D remains unclear. Deletions cut 7 bases from V and 6 bases from J, with 19 bases between. The CDR3 contains 14 residues. The V gene's germline CDR1 is SNHLY and CDR2 FYNNEI. The CDR3 nucleotides read TGTGCCAGCATTTGGAGTGGCCCCGCGAGCGAGCAGTACTTC. Amino acids: CASIWSGPASEQYF. Filled out from reference TRBV2 and TRBJ2-7, the complete variable domain reads EPEVTQTPSHQVTQMGQEVILRCVPISNHLYFYWYRQILGQKVEFLVSFYNNEISEKSEIFDDQFSVERPDGSNFTLKIRSTKLEDSAMYFCASIWSGPASEQYFGPGTRLTVT.

The chain links TRBV20-1 to TRBJ2-5, with D uncertain. Trimming pared 3 bases from V and 4 bases from J, leaving 12 bases between. Germline V gene data show CDR1 as DFQATT and CDR2 as SNEGSKA (reference sequence). This CDR3 contains 13 residues. The CDR3 region has the DNA TGCAGTGCTAGCCCTAACCTCGGAGAGACCCAGTACTTC. It is translated as CSASPNLGETQYF.

This clonotype was recorded a few times. The chain recombines TRBV12-3 or TRBV12-4 with TRBJ2-5; D is ambiguous. The V and J ends lost 5 bases and 5 bases respectively, with 9 bases between them. The CDR3 spans 12 residues. This CDR3 is CASSPQAETQYF. The CDR3 region has the DNA TGTGCCAGCAGTCCCCAGGCGGAGACCCAGTACTTC.

The chain combines TRBV7-9 with TRBJ2-5, with D perhaps given as TRBD1 or TRBD2 (6 bases each). Trimming stripped 5 bases from V and 5 bases from J, with 18 bases between. This CDR3 comprises 15 residues. The germline V gene encodes CDR1 SEHNR and CDR2 FQNEAQ (reference sequence). CDR3 bases: TGTGCCAGCAGCCCCTACGAGGGGGAGGTGGAGACCCAGTACTTC. Its translation: CASSPYEGEVETQYF. Complete variable domain (other parts from reference TRBV7-9 and TRBJ2-5): DTGVSQNPRHKITKRGQNVTFRCDPISEHNRLYWYRQTLGQGPEFLTYFQNEAQLEKSRLLSDRFSAERPKGSFSTLEIQRTEQGDSAMYLCASSPYEGEVETQYFGPGTRLLVL.

V gene TRBV30 combines with J gene TRBJ1-4, with 7 nucleotides matching TRBD1. Looked up from germline, CDR1 is GTSNPN and CDR2 is SVGIG (reference sequence). With 5 bases clipped from V and 8 bases from J, the junction kept 11 bases outside the gene matches. The CDR3 spans 14 residues. The CDR3 protein is CAWGTQGVKEKLFF. The CDR3 DNA reads as TGTGCCTGGGGAACCCAGGGGGTTAAGGAAAAACTGTTTTTT.

This clonotype was observed a handful of times. The gene calls are TRBV5-1 and TRBJ2-4; 9 nucleotides align to TRBD1. The J call is uncertain, as TRBJ2-7 better fits the DNA end. The germline V gene has CDR1 SGHRS and CDR2 YFSETQ. This CDR3 has 15 amino acids. The CDR3 bases are TGCGCCAGCAGCGGCGCCGGGACAGGGATCTACGAGCAGTACTTC. This sequence encodes CASSGAGTGIYEQYF.

This chain connects TRBV5-1 to TRBJ1-4, with TRBD1 matching 8 bases. Germline V lookup: CDR1 SGHRS, CDR2 YFSETQ. CDR3 length equals 15 residues. The V segment lost 3 bases and the J segment 8 bases; nucleotides outside the gene matches: 9. CDR3 protein: CASSSMDREGEKLFF. CDR3 DNA: TGCGCCAGCAGCTCAATGGACAGGGAAGGCGAAAAACTGTTTTTT. Looking up the rest from reference TRBV5-1 and TRBJ1-4 gives the full variable domain: KAGVTQTPRYLIKTRGQQVTLSCSPISGHRSVSWYQQTPGQGLQFLFEYFSETQRNKGNFPGRFSGRQFSNSRSEMNVSTLELGDSALYLCASSSMDREGEKLFFGSGTQLSVL.

Note on this clonotype: This may be a read error: a much more frequent sequence differs by one nucleotide. V and J are TRBV29-1 and TRBJ2-5; TRBD2 might be the D (6 bases). Germline CDR1 SQVTM, CDR2 ANQGSEA. This CDR3 region has 11 residues. Trimming pared 8 bases from V and 3 bases from J, leaving 10 bases between. CDR3 DNA: TGCAGCATTGGGGGGAAAGAGACCCAGTACTTC. Encoded protein: CSIGGKETQYF.

The J gene is TRBJ1-5, the V gene TRBV12-3 or TRBV12-4, with unresolved D. This CDR3 region has 13 residues. Trimming cost V 6 bases and J 7 bases, with 13 bases left between them. The CDR3 region is CASRPDGLQPQHF. DNA of the CDR3: TGTGCCAGCAGACCCGACGGGTTGCAGCCCCAGCATTTT.

This chain connects TRBV7-3 to TRBJ1-1; D gene uncertain. CDR3 length: 13 residues. Germline V gene lookup returns CDR1 SGHTA and CDR2 FQGTGA. Trimming pared 3 bases from V and 3 bases from J, leaving 8 bases between. The CDR3 DNA sequence: TGTGCCAGCAGCTTCTCGGGGTACACTGAAGCTTTCTTT. Amino acid sequence: CASSFSGYTEAFF. Drawing the rest from reference TRBV7-3 and TRBJ1-1, the complete variable domain is GAGVSQTPSNKVTEKGKYVELRCDPISGHTALYWYRQSLGQGPEFLIYFQGTGAADDSGLPNDRFFAVRPEGSVSTLKIQRTERGDSAVYLCASSFSGYTEAFFGQGTRLTVV.

This clonotype came up a few times. The rearrangement joins TRBV5-1 to TRBJ2-5; 8 bases fit TRBD1. The CDR3 runs to 16 residues. V shed 3 bases and J 1 base; nucleotides not matched to a gene: 8. Germline CDR1 reads SGHRS; CDR2 reads YFSETQ. Here the CDR3 DNA reads TGCGCCAGCAGCTGGGTCGACAGGGGAGCCCAAGAGACCCAGTACTTC. Amino acid sequence: CASSWVDRGAQETQYF.

This clonotype was detected only a few times. The rearrangement joins TRBV6-1 to TRBJ2-1; 8 nucleotides align to TRBD2. The CDR3 consists of 16 residues. With 6 bases clipped from V and 4 bases from J, the junction kept 11 bases outside the gene matches. The germline V gene has CDR1 MNHNS and CDR2 SASEGT. The CDR3 DNA reads as TGTGCCAGCAGCCCAAACCCGGGGGGGCCTTACAATGAGCAGTTCTTC. Its translation: CASSPNPGGPYNEQFF.

This clonotype was seen a single time. This sequence joins TRBV6-1 and TRBJ1-2; D not resolved. The V gene lost 7 bases and the J gene lost 8 bases, with 17 bases spanning the gap. Looked up from germline, CDR1 is MNHNS and CDR2 is SASEGT. The CDR3 spans 13 residues. CDR3 sequence reads: CASTENGRVGYTF. The CDR3 DNA reads as TGTGCCAGCACCGAAAATGGGAGGGTCGGCTACACCTTC.

This clonotype was seen just once. The rearrangement links TRBV20-1 to TRBJ2-1; the D gene is possibly TRBD2 (6 bases). Per germline, CDR1 DFQATT and CDR2 SNEGSKA (reference sequence). V lost 6 bases, J lost 0 bases, and 18 bases lay in between. The CDR3 is 16 amino acids. DNA of the CDR3: TGCAGTGCGGAGCTGATTAGCGGAAGCTCCTACAATGAGCAGTTCTTC. This sequence encodes CSAELISGSSYNEQFF.

The CDR3, as DNA: TGTGCCAGCAGCGTAGCGGACAGGGGCTACGAGCAGTACTTC. Encoded protein: CASSVADRGYEQYF. The rearrangement uses TRBV9 and TRBJ2-7; TRBD1 matches 9 bases. V trimming: 0 bases; J trimming: 3 bases; junction bases outside the gene matches: 1. CDR3 length: 14 amino acids. CDR1 and CDR2 (germline): SGDLS, YYNGEE.

This clonotype was observed a few times. The gene calls are TRBV6-1 and TRBJ2-5; 7 bases agree with TRBD2. The CDR3 is made up of 13 amino acids. Germline CDR1 MNHNS, CDR2 SASEGT. The ends lost 10 bases at V and 8 bases at J; junction bases unmatched: 13. The CDR3 DNA reads as TGTGCCAACCGAAAAGGGCGGGGGACTACCCAGTACTTC. This codes for CANRKGRGTTQYF.

The chain recombines TRBV13 with TRBJ2-5, with D perhaps assigned TRBD1 or TRBD2 (5 bases each). Trimming took off 6 bases at V and 4 bases at J, with 18 bases between the two ends. There are 15 residues in the CDR3. Germline V CDR1 and CDR2: PRHDT, FYEKMQ (reference sequence). CDR3 amino acids: CASRAAGTRLETQYF. The DNA for the CDR3 is TGTGCCAGCAGGGCGGCTGGGACCCGACTAGAGACCCAGTACTTC.